This T cell receptor beta chain was observed in a study of radiotherapy plus CTLA-4 blockade in lung cancer. Overall study: Objective responses emerged in roughly a sixth of patients, and around 29% attained disease control.

There are 13 residues in the CDR3. Per germline, CDR1 WNHNN and CDR2 SYGVQD (reference sequence). V was trimmed by 4 bases and J by 1 base, leaving 4 bases between them. Study-wide results and limits: Together with interferon-beta, which increased in serum after radiation, early dynamic changes in blood T cell clones were reportedly the best predictors of response. In blood, TCR clones derived from the tumor expanded after radiotherapy plus ipilimumab.

Points on this clone: Its antigen is still unknown.

Measured with immunoSEQ multiplex PCR; TCRdb has only the in-frame clones, and not every one. The data show over 75,000 clones, around 83% seen once. Focal radiation plus CTLA-4 blockade with ipilimumab was given to patients with chemo-refractory metastatic non-small-cell lung cancer. The chain is built from TRBV10-1 and TRBJ2-2; no definite D call. Here the sequenced sample was peripheral blood, taken from a patient treated with radiotherapy plus ipilimumab. The sequence derives from a human donor with non-small cell lung cancer who had stable disease on radiotherapy plus ipilimumab. CDR3 in amino acids: CASSVQNTGELFF. The DNA of the CDR3 is TGCGCCAGCAGTGTGCAGAACACCGGGGAGCTGTTTTTT.